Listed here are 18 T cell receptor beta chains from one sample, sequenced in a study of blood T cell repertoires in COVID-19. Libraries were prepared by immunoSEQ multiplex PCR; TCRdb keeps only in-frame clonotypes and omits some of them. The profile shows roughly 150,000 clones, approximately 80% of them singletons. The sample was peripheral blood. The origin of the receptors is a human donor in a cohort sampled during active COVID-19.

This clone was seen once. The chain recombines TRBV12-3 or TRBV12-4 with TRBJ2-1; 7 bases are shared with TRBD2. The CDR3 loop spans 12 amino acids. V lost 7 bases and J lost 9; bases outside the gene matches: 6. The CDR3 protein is CASTRAGSEQFF. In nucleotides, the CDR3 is TGTGCCAGCACCCGAGCGGGAAGTGAGCAGTTCTTC.

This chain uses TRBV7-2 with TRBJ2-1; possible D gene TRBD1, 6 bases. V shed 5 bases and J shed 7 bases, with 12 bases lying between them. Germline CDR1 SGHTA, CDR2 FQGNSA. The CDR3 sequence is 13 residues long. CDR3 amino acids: CASSLPQGNEQFF. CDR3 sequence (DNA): TGTGCCAGCAGCCTACCACAGGGAAATGAGCAGTTCTTC.

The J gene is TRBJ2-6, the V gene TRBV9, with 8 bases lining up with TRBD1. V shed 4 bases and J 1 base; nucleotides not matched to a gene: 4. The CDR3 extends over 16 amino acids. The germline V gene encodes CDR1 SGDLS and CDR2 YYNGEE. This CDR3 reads CASSPRTGSGANVLTF. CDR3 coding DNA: TGTGCCAGCAGCCCCCGGACAGGGTCTGGGGCCAACGTCCTGACTTTC.

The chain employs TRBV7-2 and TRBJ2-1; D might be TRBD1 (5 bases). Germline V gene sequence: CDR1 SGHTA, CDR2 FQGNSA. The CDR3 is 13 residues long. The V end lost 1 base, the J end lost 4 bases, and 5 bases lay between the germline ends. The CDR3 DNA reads TGTGCCAGCAGCTTAGGACAGTACAATGAGCAGTTCTTC. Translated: CASSLGQYNEQFF.

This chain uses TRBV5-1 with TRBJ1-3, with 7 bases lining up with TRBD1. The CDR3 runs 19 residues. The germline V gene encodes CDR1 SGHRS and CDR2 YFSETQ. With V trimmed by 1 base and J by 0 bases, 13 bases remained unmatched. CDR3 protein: CASSLRGTEVTHSGNTIYF. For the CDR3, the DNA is TGCGCCAGCAGCTTGAGAGGGACAGAGGTGACCCACTCTGGAAACACCATATATTTT.

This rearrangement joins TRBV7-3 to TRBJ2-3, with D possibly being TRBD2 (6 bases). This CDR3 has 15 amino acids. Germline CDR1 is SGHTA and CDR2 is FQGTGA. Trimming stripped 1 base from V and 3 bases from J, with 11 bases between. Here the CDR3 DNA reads TGTGCCAGCAGCTTAAGCGGGATCTTGACAGATACGCAGTATTTT. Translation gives CASSLSGILTDTQYF.

CDR3 amino acids: CASRDSLQGDTQYF. The CDR3 region has the DNA TGTGCCAGCAGAGACAGCCTCCAGGGAGATACGCAGTATTTT. The chain has TRBV5-4 and TRBJ2-3; D possibly corresponds to TRBD1 (5 bases). CDR3 length equals 14 residues. V lost 5 bases and J 5 bases, leaving 15 bases between the germline ends. Germline CDR1 SGHNT, CDR2 YYREEE (reference sequence).

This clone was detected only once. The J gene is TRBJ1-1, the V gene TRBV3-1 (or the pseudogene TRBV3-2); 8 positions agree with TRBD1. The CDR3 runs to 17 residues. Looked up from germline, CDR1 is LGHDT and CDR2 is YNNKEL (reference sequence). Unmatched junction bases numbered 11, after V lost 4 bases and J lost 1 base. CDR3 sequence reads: CASSPHRYGQGNTEAFF. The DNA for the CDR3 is TGTGCCAGCAGCCCTCACAGGTATGGACAGGGGAACACTGAAGCTTTCTTT.

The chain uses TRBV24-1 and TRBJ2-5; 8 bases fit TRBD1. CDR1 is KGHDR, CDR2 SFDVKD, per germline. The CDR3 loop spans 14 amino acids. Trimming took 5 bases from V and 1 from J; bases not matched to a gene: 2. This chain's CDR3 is CATSVGTGQETQYF. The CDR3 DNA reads TGTGCCACCAGTGTCGGGACAGGCCAAGAGACCCAGTACTTC.

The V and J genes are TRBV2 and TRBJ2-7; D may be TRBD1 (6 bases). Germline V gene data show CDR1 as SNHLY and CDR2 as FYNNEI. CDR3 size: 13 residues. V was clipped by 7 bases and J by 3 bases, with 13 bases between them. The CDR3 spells CASTTRTDYEQYF. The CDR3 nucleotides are TGTGCCAGCACCACTCGGACAGACTACGAGCAGTACTTC.

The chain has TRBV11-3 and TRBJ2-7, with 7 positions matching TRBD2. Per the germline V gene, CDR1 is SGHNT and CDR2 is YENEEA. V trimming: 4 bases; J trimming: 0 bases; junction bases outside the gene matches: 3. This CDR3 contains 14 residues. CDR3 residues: CASSSGGSSYEQYF. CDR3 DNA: TGTGCCAGCAGCTCGGGCGGGAGCTCCTACGAGCAGTACTTC.

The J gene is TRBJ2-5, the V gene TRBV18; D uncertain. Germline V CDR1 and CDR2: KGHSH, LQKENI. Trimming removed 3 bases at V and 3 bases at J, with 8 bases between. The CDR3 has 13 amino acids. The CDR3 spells CASSPGVKETQYF. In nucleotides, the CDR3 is TGTGCCAGCTCACCCGGAGTTAAAGAGACCCAGTACTTC.

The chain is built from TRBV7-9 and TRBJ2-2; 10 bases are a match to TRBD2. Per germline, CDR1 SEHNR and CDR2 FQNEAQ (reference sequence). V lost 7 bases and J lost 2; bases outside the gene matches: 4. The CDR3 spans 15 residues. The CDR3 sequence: CASIRTSGNTGELFF. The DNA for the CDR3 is TGTGCCAGCATTCGGACTAGCGGAAACACCGGGGAGCTGTTTTTT.

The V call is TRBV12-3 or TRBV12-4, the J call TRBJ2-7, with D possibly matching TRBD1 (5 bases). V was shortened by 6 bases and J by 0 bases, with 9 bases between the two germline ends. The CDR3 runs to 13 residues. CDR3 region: CASRPTGSYEQYF. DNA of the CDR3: TGTGCCAGCAGACCTACAGGCTCCTACGAGCAGTACTTC.

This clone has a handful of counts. Written as DNA, the CDR3 is TGTGCCATCAGTGAGGTGACAGGGGTGAACACTGAAGCTTTCTTT. This gives the protein CAISEVTGVNTEAFF. This rearrangement joins TRBV10-3 to TRBJ1-1; 8 nucleotides line up with TRBD1. The CDR3 is made up of 15 amino acids. The V and J ends lost 2 bases and 0 bases, in that order; junction bases with no gene match: 2. Germline loops: CDR1 ENHRY, CDR2 SYGVKD.

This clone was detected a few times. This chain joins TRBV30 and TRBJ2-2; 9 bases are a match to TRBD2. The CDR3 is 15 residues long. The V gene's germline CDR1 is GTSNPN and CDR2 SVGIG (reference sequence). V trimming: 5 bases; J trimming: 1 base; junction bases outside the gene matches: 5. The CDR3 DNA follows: TGTGCCTGGGGAGGGACTAGCAAGAACACCGGGGAGCTGTTTTTT. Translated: CAWGGTSKNTGELFF.

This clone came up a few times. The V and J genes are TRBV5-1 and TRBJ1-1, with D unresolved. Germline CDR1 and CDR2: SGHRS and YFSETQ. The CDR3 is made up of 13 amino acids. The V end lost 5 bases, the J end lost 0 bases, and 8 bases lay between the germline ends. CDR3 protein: CASSVDMNTEAFF. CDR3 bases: TGCGCCAGCAGTGTTGACATGAACACTGAAGCTTTCTTT.

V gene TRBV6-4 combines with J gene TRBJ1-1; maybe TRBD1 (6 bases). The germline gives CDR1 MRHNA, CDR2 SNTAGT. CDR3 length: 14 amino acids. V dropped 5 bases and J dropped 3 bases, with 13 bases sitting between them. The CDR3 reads CASSREGGDTEAFF. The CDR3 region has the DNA TGTGCCAGCAGTCGGGAAGGGGGAGACACTGAAGCTTTCTTT.